These T cell receptor beta chains were read from a single sample in a study of CD8 T cell repertoires and HIV-1 epitope variants. TCRdb's copy holds only in-frame clones and misses some; the assay was immunoSEQ multiplex PCR. The sample lists around 5,000 clones; roughly 64% were seen once. Antigens for these TCRs are unknown. Material for sequencing was cultured CD8+ T cells derived from PBMCs. The receptors here all came from a male donor with HIV. Both conserved end residues are part of each CDR3.

TRBJ2-1,TRBV29-1,CSVAVSRGLSSNKQFF
TRBJ1-1,TRBV19,CASSIGRGDTEAFF
TRBJ1-1,TRBV15,CATSRDRGLNTEAFF
TRBJ1-2,TRBV7-3,CASSPDPFSGYTF
TRBJ2-3,TRBV2,CASSEGASVTDTQYF
TRBJ2-2,TRBV9,CASGQDTGELFF
TRBJ2-7,TRBV6-5,CASSYRTGSYEQYF
TRBJ2-2,TRBV28,CASSYPLVREGNTGELFF
TRBJ2-1,TRBV2,CASSHSVSSYNEQFF
TRBJ2-3,TRBV10-2,CASSDGNSESFTDTQYF
TRBJ2-1,TRBV6-5,CASSYSPSGGHNEQFF
TRBJ1-1,TRBV28,CASTLAASSDTEAFF
TRBJ1-2,TRBV9,CASSDDREHYGYTF
TRBJ1-4,TRBV6-1,CASSRPRTGDEKLFF
TRBJ2-2,TRBV28,CASSLRAGVVRGGELFF
TRBJ2-7,TRBV11-2,CASSLAVSLYEQYF
TRBJ2-1,TRBV7-7,CASSLETVTGGRYNEQFF
TRBJ2-2,TRBV5-1,CASSLGGSNAGELFF
TRBJ2-1,TRBV19,CASSIQPGLAGDFLDEQFF
TRBJ2-7,TRBV6-5,CASSYSGGSYEQYF
TRBJ2-1,TRBV5-4,CASSSWWNEQFF
TRBJ1-5,TRBV4-3,CASSQETNPGQGVSSNQPQHF
TRBJ1-5,TRBV28,CASSLVEGYQHF
TRBJ2-1,TRBV19,CASSIDSYNEQFF
TRBJ2-1,TRBV7-7,CASSPGQLSYNEQFF
TRBJ2-1,TRBV19,CASGNSGTGGEHEQFF
TRBJ2-7,TRBV7-6,CASSRERFYEQYF
TRBJ1-1,TRBV5-1,CASSYTGTAEAFF
TRBJ2-3,TRBV7-3,CASSLLAGADTQYF
TRBJ2-3,TRBV19,CASSIEETGGFADTQYF
TRBJ2-7,TRBV27,CASSPTGARTYEQYF
TRBJ2-7,TRBV27,CASSQGPIGYEQYF
TRBJ2-2,TRBV21-1,CASSKSGELFF
TRBJ2-7,TRBV7-6,CASSLEADSYYEQYF
TRBJ2-7,TRBV29-1,CSVVYSGSSYEQYF
TRBJ1-6,TRBV2,CASSTVPGSGSPLHF
TRBJ2-1,TRBV5-6,CASSTGTRSYNEQFF
TRBJ1-2,TRBV19,CASSIDHRGGYTF
TRBJ2-2,TRBV27,CASSLFSGGVNTGELFF
TRBJ2-1,TRBV4-1,CASRPSLAGGTNEQFF
TRBJ2-7,TRBV29-1,CSVILLTGENEQYF
TRBJ1-5,TRBV6-5,CASSYTVTDQPQHF
TRBJ1-2,TRBV13,CASSSRGRDGYTF
TRBJ2-3,TRBV19,CASRSAGGPTDTQYF
TRBJ1-2,TRBV7-2,CASSPLGAGALYGYTF
TRBJ2-3,TRBV30,CAWSALGGDTQYF
TRBJ1-4,TRBV5-4,CASSPGDGGNEKLFF
TRBJ1-1,TRBV21-1,CASSKHQGNTEAFF
TRBJ2-4,TRBV28,CASSSGTPDVGIQYF
TRBJ2-2,TRBV7-6,CASSPTGGLGELFF
TRBJ1-1,TRBV6-1,CASRKSQGVTEAFF
TRBJ2-7,TRBV7-2,CASSPTGGRDEQYF
TRBJ2-7,TRBV6-1,CASSEAPGQGYEQYF
TRBJ2-1,TRBV28,CASSLIAGSGNEQFF
TRBJ2-1,TRBV5-1,CASTLGTGEHNEQFF